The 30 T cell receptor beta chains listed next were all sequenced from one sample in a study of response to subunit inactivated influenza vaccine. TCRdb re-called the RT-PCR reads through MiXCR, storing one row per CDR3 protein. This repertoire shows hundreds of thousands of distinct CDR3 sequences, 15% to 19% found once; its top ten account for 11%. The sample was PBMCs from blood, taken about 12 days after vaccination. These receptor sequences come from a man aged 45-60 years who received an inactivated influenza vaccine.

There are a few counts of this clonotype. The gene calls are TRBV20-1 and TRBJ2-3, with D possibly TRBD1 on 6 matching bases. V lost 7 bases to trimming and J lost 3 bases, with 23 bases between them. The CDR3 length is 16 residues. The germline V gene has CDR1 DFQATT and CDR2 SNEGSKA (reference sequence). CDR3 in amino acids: CSVFGPGRGGTDTQYF. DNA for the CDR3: TGCAGTGTTTTCGGCCCGGGACGAGGGGGAACAGATACGCAGTATTTT.

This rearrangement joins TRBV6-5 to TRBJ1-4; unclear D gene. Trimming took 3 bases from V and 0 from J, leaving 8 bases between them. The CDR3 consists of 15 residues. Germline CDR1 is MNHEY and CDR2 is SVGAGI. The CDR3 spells CASSYGGATNEKLFF. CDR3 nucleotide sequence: TGTGCCAGCAGTTATGGTGGAGCAACTAATGAAAAACTGTTTTTT.

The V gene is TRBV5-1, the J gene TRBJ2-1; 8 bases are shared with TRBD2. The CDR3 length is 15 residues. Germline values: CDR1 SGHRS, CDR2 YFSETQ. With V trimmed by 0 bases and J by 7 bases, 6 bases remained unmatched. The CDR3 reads CASSLGAGVRNEQFF. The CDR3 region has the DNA TGCGCCAGCAGCTTGGGAGCGGGAGTCAGAAATGAGCAGTTCTTC.

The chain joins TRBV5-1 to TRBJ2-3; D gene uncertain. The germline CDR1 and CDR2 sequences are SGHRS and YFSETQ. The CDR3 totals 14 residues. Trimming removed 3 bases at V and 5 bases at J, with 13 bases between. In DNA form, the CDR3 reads TGCGCCAGCAGCTCCCTTGTCCAACGAGATACGCAGTATTTT. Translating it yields CASSSLVQRDTQYF.

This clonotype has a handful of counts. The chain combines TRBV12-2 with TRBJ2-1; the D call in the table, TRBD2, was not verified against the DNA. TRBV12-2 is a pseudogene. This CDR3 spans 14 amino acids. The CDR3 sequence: CASRSGTSGNEQFF. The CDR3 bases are TGTGCAAGTCGCAGCGGGACTAGCGGGAATGAGCAGTTCTTC.

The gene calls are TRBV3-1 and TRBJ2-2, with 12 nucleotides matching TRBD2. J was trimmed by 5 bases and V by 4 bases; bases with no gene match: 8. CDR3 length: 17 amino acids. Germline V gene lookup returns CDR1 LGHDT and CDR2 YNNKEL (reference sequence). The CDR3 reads CASSLSSGGARTGELFF. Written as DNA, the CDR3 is TGTGCCAGCAGCCTTTCTAGCGGGGGGGCAAGGACCGGGGAGCTGTTTTTT.

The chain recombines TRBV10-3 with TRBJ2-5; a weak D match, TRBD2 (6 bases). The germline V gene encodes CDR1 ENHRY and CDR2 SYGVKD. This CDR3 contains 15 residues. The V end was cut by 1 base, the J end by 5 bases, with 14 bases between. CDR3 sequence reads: CAISELPGRGETQYF. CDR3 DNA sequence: TGTGCCATCAGTGAGTTACCTGGACGGGGGGAGACCCAGTACTTC.

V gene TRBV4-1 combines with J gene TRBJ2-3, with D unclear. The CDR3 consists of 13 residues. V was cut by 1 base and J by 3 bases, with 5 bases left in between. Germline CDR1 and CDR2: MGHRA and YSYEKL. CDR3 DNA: TGCGCCAGCAGCCAAGTCCCTACAGATACGCAGTATTTT. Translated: CASSQVPTDTQYF.

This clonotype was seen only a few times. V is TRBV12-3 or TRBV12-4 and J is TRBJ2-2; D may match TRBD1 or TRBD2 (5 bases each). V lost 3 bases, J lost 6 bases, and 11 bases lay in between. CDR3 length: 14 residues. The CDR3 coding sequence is TGTGCCAGCAGTTTTCGGGGCCCGGCCGGGGAGCTGTTTTTT. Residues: CASSFRGPAGELFF.

This chain's CDR3 is CASSPLLLEETQYF. The CDR3 coding sequence is TGTGCCAGCTCACCCTTACTATTAGAAGAGACCCAGTACTTC. This chain joins TRBV18 and TRBJ2-5; D is ambiguous. This CDR3 spans 14 amino acids. With 3 bases removed from V and 3 bases from J, the gap between germline ends came to 11 bases. Germline lookup yields CDR1 KGHSH and CDR2 LQKENI.

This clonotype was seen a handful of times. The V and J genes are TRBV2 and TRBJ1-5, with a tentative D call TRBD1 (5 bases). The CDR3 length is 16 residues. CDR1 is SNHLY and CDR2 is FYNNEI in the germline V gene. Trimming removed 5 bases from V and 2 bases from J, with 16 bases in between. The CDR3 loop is CASSYDGGYGNQPQHF. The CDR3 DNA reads TGTGCCAGCAGTTATGACGGGGGTTACGGCAATCAGCCCCAGCATTTT.

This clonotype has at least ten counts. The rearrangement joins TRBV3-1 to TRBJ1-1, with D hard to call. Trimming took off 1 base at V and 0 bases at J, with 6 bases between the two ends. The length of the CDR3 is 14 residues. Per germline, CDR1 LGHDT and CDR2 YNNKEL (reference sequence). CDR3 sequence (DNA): TGTGCCAGCAGCCAAGCCGGCCTGAACACTGAAGCTTTCTTT. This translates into CASSQAGLNTEAFF.

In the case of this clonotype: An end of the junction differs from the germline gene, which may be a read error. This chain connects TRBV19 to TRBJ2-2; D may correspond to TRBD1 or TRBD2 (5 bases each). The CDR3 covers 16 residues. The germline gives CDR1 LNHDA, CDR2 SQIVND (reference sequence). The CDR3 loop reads CASSPLGRLNAGELFF. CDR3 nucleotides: TGTGCCAGTAGTCCCCTGGGACGGCTGAACGCCGGGGAGCTGTTTTTT.

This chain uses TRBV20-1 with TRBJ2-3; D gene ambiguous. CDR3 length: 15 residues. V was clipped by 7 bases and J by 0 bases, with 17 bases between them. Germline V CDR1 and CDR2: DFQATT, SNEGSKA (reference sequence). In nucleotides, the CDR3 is TGCAGTGTCATCATCCGCCTAAAGAGCACAGATACGCAGTATTTT. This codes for CSVIIRLKSTDTQYF.

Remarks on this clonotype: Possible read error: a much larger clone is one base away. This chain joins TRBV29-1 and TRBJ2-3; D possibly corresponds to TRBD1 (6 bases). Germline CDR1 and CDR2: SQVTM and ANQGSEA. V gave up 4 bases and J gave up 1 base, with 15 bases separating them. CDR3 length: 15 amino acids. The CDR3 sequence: CSVGISRQGTDTQYF. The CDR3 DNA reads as TGCAGCGTTGGGATCTCGAGACAGGGCACAGATACGCAGTATTTT.

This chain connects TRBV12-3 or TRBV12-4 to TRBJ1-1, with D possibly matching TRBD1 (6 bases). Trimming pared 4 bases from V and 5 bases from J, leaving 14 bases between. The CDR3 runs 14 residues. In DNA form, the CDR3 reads TGTGCCAGCAGTTCCCAGGGGTTATATACTGAAGCTTTCTTT. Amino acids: CASSSQGLYTEAFF.

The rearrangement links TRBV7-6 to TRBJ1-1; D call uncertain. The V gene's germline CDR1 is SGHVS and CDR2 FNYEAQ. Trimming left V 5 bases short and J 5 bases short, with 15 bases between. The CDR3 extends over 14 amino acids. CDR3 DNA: TGTGCCAGCAGCCGCGGATGGGCGGGGACTGAAGCTTTCTTT. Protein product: CASSRGWAGTEAFF.

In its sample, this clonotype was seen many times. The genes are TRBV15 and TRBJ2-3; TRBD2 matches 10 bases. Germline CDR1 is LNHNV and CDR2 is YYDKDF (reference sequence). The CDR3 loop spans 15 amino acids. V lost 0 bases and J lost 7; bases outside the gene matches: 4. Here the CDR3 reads CATSRDQREGYTQYF. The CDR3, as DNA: TGTGCCACCAGCAGAGATCAGCGGGAGGGATATACGCAGTATTTT.

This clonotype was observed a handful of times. The CDR3: CASSPWGGKNTGELFF. CDR3 in DNA: TGTGCCAGCAGTCCATGGGGAGGGAAGAACACCGGGGAGCTGTTTTTT. The chain recombines TRBV6-1 with TRBJ2-2, with 7 positions matching TRBD2. From germline, CDR1 is MNHNS and CDR2 SASEGT. The CDR3 consists of 16 residues. J gave up 1 base and V 5 bases, and 7 bases lay outside the gene matches.

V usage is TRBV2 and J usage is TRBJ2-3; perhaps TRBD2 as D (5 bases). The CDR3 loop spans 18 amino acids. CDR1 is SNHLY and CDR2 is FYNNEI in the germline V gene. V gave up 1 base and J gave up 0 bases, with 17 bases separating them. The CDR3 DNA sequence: TGTGCCAGCAGTGAAGGATATTTTAGAGCGGTGAGCACAGATACGCAGTATTTT. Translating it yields CASSEGYFRAVSTDTQYF.

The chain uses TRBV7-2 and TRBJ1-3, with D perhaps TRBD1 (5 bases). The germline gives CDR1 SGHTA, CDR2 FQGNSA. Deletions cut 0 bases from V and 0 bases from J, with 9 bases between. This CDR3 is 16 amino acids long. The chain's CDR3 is CASSLARANSGNTIYF. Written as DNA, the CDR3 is TGTGCCAGCAGCTTAGCCAGGGCCAACTCTGGAAACACCATATATTTT.

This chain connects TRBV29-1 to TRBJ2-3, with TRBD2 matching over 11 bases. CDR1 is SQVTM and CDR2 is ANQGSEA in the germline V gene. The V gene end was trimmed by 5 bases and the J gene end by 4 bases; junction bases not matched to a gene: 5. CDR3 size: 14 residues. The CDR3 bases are TGCAGCGTTTTTAGCGGGAGGGTCCCAGATACGCAGTATTTT. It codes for CSVFSGRVPDTQYF.

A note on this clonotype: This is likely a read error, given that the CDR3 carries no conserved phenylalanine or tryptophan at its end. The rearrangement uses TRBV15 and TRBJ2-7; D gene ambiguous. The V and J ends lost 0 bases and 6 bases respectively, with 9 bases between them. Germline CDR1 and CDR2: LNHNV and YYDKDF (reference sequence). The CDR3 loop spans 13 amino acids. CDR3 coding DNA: TGTGCCACCAGCAGAGATATTTTCCGCGAGCAGTACATC. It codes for CATSRDIFREQYI.

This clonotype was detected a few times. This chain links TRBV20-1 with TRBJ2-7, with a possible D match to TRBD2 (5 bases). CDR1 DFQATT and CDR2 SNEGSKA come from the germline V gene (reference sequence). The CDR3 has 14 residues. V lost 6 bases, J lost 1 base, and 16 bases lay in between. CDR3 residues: CSAGSGRGSYEQYF. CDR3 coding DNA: TGCAGTGCGGGATCCGGCCGCGGGTCCTACGAGCAGTACTTC.

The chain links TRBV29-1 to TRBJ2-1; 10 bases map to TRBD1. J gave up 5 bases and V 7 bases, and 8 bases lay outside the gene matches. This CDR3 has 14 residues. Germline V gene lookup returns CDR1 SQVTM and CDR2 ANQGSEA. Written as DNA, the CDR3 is TGCAGCGCGAAAGGGGACAGGGGTAACAATGAGCAGTTCTTC. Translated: CSAKGDRGNNEQFF.

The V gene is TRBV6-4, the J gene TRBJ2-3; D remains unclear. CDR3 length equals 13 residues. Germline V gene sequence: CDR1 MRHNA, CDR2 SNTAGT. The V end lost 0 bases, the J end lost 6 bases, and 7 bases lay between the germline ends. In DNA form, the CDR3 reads TGTGCCAGCAGTGACTCTTATGGGGATACGCAGTATTTT. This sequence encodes CASSDSYGDTQYF.

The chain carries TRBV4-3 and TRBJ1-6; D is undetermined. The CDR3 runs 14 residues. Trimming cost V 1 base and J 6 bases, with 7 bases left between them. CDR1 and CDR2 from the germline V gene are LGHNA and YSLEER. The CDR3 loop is CASSQVAGNSPLHF. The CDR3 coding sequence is TGCGCCAGCAGCCAAGTAGCGGGTAATTCACCCCTCCACTTT.

CDR3 nucleotide sequence: TGTGCCACCAGTGATTTCCGTCGCAATGAGCAGTTCTTC. It is translated as CATSDFRRNEQFF. This sequence joins TRBV24-1 and TRBJ2-1; no clear D. The CDR3 contains 13 residues. Germline CDR1 reads KGHDR; CDR2 reads SFDVKD. V was trimmed by 1 base and J by 6 bases, leaving 6 bases between them.

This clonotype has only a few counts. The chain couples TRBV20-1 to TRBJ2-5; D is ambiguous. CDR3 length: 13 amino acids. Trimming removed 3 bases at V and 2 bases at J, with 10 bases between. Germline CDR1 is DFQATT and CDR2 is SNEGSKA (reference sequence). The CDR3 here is CSARIMGQETQYF. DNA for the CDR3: TGCAGTGCTAGGATTATGGGACAAGAGACCCAGTACTTC.

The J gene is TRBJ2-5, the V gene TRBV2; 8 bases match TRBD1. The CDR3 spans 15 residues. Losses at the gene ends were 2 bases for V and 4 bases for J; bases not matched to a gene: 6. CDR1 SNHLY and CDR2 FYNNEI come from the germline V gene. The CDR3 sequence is CASSEQGAVSETQYF. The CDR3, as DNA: TGTGCCAGCAGTGAACAGGGGGCGGTTTCAGAGACCCAGTACTTC. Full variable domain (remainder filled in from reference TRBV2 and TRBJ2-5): EPEVTQTPSHQVTQMGQEVILRCVPISNHLYFYWYRQILGQKVEFLVSFYNNEISEKSEIFDDQFSVERPDGSNFTLKIRSTKLEDSAMYFCASSEQGAVSETQYFGPGTRLLVL.